This paragraph covers one T cell receptor (beta chain) sequence. Under the authors' procedure: Reference gene primer amplification gave nucleated cell count estimates. Using immunoSEQ multiplex PCR, the repertoire was profiled, and TCRdb retains in-frame clones only, with some absent. The D gene and trimming were derived from the DNA, and the V and J assignments and clone size from that table. The data contain about 280,000 clones, roughly nine tenths of them singletons. This sample is drawn from a study of blood T cell repertoires in COVID-19. About the study: Specimens from acute and convalescent COVID-19 originated in the United States, Italy and Spain. PBMCs, B-cell-depleted T cells, or T cells provided the cDNA or gDNA that made up the material.

Looked up from germline, CDR1 is SGHTS and CDR2 is YDEGEE. The CDR3 runs 15 residues. J lost 3 bases, V lost 4 bases, and 4 bases had no gene match. The clonotype originates from a woman aged 25-40 years with COVID-19, enrolled during active disease. The chain links TRBV5-8 to TRBJ1-6; 7 nucleotides line up with TRBD1. Sequencing was carried out using peripheral blood. The CDR3 nucleotides are TGTGCCAGCAGCCGGGGACAGAGCTATAATTCACCCCTCCACTTT. Its translation is CASSRGQSYNSPLHF.